This entry describes one T cell receptor beta chain. Its specificity is unknown. These data originate in a study of yellow fever vaccine responses in identical twins. TCRdb ran MiXCR on the RT-PCR reads and lists one entry per CDR3 protein. This table has 35,000 or so distinct CDR3 sequences, more than 45% appearing once. The germline gives CDR1 SEHNR, CDR2 FQNEAQ (reference sequence). Trimming took off 1 base at V and 0 bases at J, with 7 bases between the two ends. This CDR3 comprises 15 residues. Findings and caveats of the study: It has been reported that, in twins, the vaccine T cell response seemed partly convergent and partly personalized.

Sequencing was performed on T cells from blood (PBMCs), unsorted or a sorted subset (not recorded which), taken before or after yellow fever vaccination (not recorded which). The chain employs TRBV7-9 and TRBJ1-5; D is undetermined. The TCR comes from a woman under 30 who received the yellow fever vaccine. CDR3 in amino acids: CASSLGPYSNQPQHF. In nucleotides, the CDR3 is TGTGCCAGCAGCTTAGGTCCCTATAGCAATCAGCCCCAGCATTTT.